This T cell receptor (beta chain) was observed in a study of circulating and synovial CD4+ cells in juvenile arthritis. Study observations and caveats: Compared with bulk blood, circulating pathogenic-like lymphocytes shared substantially more CDR3 sequences with synovial T cells. Vbeta family usage analysis did not detect the pathogenic-like versus bulk difference.

Per germline, CDR1 MNHNS and CDR2 SASEGT. The CDR3 is made up of 15 amino acids. V lost 2 bases and J 4 bases, leaving 12 bases between the germline ends. Donors were patients with active juvenile idiopathic arthritis. Less than 12 mL of blood per patient was used. As concerns this clone: The antigen is unknown.

The repertoire was sequenced with immunoSEQ multiplex PCR; TCRdb's copy has only in-frame clones and lacks some. The repertoire holds more than 1,200 clones, roughly 90% seen once, with around 2.9% in the top ten. Sequencing was performed on HLA-DR+ CD4+ T cells from blood. Regarding subset: circulating pathogenic-like lymphocytes, sorted as HLA-DR+CD14-CD3+CD4+CD25low/- blood T cells. This chain uses TRBV6-1 with TRBJ1-5; D may be TRBD1 (5 bases). The receptor's source is a human donor with juvenile idiopathic arthritis. CDR3 bases: TGTGCCAGCAGTGAAAACACAGGCGAAAATCAGCCCCAGCATTTT. Its protein product is CASSENTGENQPQHF.